This passage covers 22 T cell receptor beta chains from one sample sequenced in a study of control samples from healthy donors and cancer patients. Profiling relied on immunoSEQ multiplex PCR, and the TCRdb table lists in-frame clones only, not all of them. The table has more than 150,000 clones, around 93% seen once. The material sequenced was blood. The receptors stem from a man aged 18 to 30 in good health.

The chain couples TRBV27 to TRBJ2-7; D possibly corresponds to TRBD1 (6 bases). Between the trimmed V and J ends, which lost 6 bases and 4 bases, there was a span of 16 bases. The germline CDR1 and CDR2 sequences are MNHEY and SMNVEV (reference sequence). This CDR3 is 14 amino acids long. This CDR3 reads CASSPDRYIYEQYF. In DNA form, the CDR3 reads TGTGCCAGCAGCCCCGACAGGTATATTTACGAGCAGTACTTC.

This chain links TRBV21-1 with TRBJ1-5; TRBD1 reflects the table's D call only, with no check against the DNA. TRBV21-1 is termed a pseudogene. CDR3 size: 20 residues. The CDR3 sequence is CASSLPTRDRGGVGNQPQHF. Written as DNA, the CDR3 is TGTGCCAGCAGCCTACCCACTCGGGACAGGGGAGGTGTTGGGAATCAGCCCCAGCATTTT.

The V gene is TRBV27, the J gene TRBJ2-2, with D possibly matching TRBD1 (6 bases). The ends were cut back, 2 bases at V and 8 bases at J, with 15 bases in the middle. Germline V gene data show CDR1 as MNHEY and CDR2 as SMNVEV (reference sequence). This CDR3 comprises 15 residues. CDR3 nucleotide sequence: TGTGCCAGCAGTTTACAGGGAAGGGGGTGGGGGGAGCTGTTTTTT. As protein: CASSLQGRGWGELFF.

This clone was found once. This chain links TRBV6-5 with TRBJ1-4; D is possibly TRBD1 (6 bases). With 5 bases removed from V and 6 bases from J, the gap between germline ends came to 13 bases. The germline V gene encodes CDR1 MNHEY and CDR2 SVGAGI. This CDR3 has 14 residues. The CDR3 here is CASSTQGEDEKLFF. Written as DNA, the CDR3 is TGTGCCAGCAGTACACAGGGAGAAGATGAAAAACTGTTTTTT.

This clone was recorded only once. The CDR3 is CASSQDWRGSNEQFF. CDR3 bases: TGCGCCAGCAGCCAAGATTGGAGAGGGAGCAATGAGCAGTTCTTC. J is TRBJ2-1 and V is TRBV4-1; D might be TRBD2 (5 bases). Germline values: CDR1 MGHRA, CDR2 YSYEKL. Trimming cost V 0 bases and J 6 bases, with 12 bases left between them. The CDR3 contains 15 residues.

CDR3 nucleotide sequence: TGCAGCGTGGTTCTTCCAGGTTCTGGAAACACCATATATTTT. Translation gives CSVVLPGSGNTIYF. This chain uses TRBV29-1 with TRBJ1-3, with D hard to call. The length of the CDR3 is 14 residues. V was pared by 6 bases and J by 1 base, with 13 bases between. Germline V gene sequence: CDR1 SQVTM, CDR2 ANQGSEA.

The rearrangement links TRBV2 to TRBJ2-7; 8 bases are a match to TRBD2. This CDR3 contains 15 residues. From germline, CDR1 is SNHLY and CDR2 FYNNEI. V lost 2 bases, J lost 4 bases, and 7 bases stayed unmatched. The CDR3 coding sequence is TGTGCCAGCAGTGAATCGGGGGGGGCGTCTTACGAGCAGTACTTC. It is translated as CASSESGGASYEQYF.

The table lists this clone with a few counts. The same CDR3 also results from other DNA sequences found in this sample. This chain uses TRBV2 with TRBJ2-2; D is possibly TRBD1 (5 bases). V lost 1 base, J lost 8 bases, and 11 bases lay in between. The CDR3 spans 14 residues. The germline CDR1 and CDR2 sequences are SNHLY and FYNNEI. The CDR3: CASSEGGGLGELFF. CDR3 DNA sequence: TGTGCCAGCAGTGAAGGGGGCGGTTTAGGGGAGCTGTTTTTT.

The genes are TRBV20-1 and TRBJ2-1; D is unclear. The CDR3 contains 11 residues. With 6 bases removed from V and 9 bases from J, the gap between germline ends came to 12 bases. Germline V gives CDR1 DFQATT, CDR2 SNEGSKA (reference sequence). CDR3 sequence (DNA): TGCAGTGCCTTCGATAATCCTGAGCAGTTCTTC. This gives the protein CSAFDNPEQFF.

This chain links TRBV7-9 with TRBJ1-4; TRBD1 matches at 8 bases. The CDR3 length is 15 residues. The germline V gene encodes CDR1 SEHNR and CDR2 FQNEAQ (reference sequence). The trim removed 5 bases at V and 6 bases at J, leaving 8 bases unmatched. CDR3 coding DNA: TGTGCCAGCAGCCCAACGGGACAGGTCGATGAAAAACTGTTTTTT. Protein product: CASSPTGQVDEKLFF.

This chain joins TRBV12-2 and TRBJ1-5. TRBV12-2 is a documented pseudogene. This CDR3 has 22 residues. The CDR3 protein is CASRGPLLERSSYVPLNQPQHF. The CDR3 region has the DNA TGTGCAAGTCGCGGACCCCTCTTAGAGCGCAGTTCTTACGTTCCCCTCAATCAGCCCCAGCATTTT.

The rearrangement joins TRBV12-5 to TRBJ1-3; no firm D call. Trimming left V 4 bases short and J 7 bases short, with 11 bases between. The V gene's germline CDR1 is LGHNT and CDR2 FRNRAP. The CDR3 is 13 amino acids. The CDR3 bases are TGTGCTAGTGGTTCCCCCGGTTTGAACACCATATATTTT. Translation: CASGSPGLNTIYF.

This chain connects TRBV7-9 to TRBJ1-5; D remains ambiguous. From germline, CDR1 is SEHNR and CDR2 FQNEAQ (reference sequence). The CDR3 spans 15 residues. V lost 1 base and J 5 bases, leaving 12 bases between the germline ends. CDR3 nucleotides: TGTGCCAGCAGCTTAGTTTTAGGGAACTATCAGCCCCAGCATTTT. Encoded protein: CASSLVLGNYQPQHF.

The CDR3: CASARGQGYEQYF. The CDR3 DNA follows: TGCGCCAGCGCAAGAGGGCAGGGGTACGAGCAGTACTTC. This sequence joins TRBV5-1 and TRBJ2-7, with D possibly TRBD1 on 6 matching bases. Looked up from germline, CDR1 is SGHRS and CDR2 is YFSETQ. The CDR3 has 13 amino acids. V lost 7 bases and J 4 bases, leaving 15 bases between the germline ends.

The J gene is TRBJ1-1, the V gene TRBV9; perhaps TRBD1 as D (6 bases). V shed 2 bases and J shed 5 bases, with 10 bases lying between them. This CDR3 contains 13 residues. CDR1 is SGDLS and CDR2 is YYNGEE in the germline V gene. The CDR3 region is CASSVTQGTEAFF. The CDR3, as DNA: TGTGCCAGCAGCGTCACTCAGGGGACTGAAGCTTTCTTT.

The CDR3 DNA is TGTGCCAGCAAGCTGTCAGGAACTGGGGCCAACGTCCTGACTTTC. Protein product: CASKLSGTGANVLTF. The J gene is TRBJ2-6, the V gene TRBV2, with unresolved D. Between the trimmed V and J ends, which lost 7 bases and 2 bases, there was a span of 12 bases. CDR3 length: 15 residues. CDR1 and CDR2 (germline): SNHLY, FYNNEI. Using reference TRBV2 and TRBJ2-6 for the parts outside the CDR3, the full variable domain is EPEVTQTPSHQVTQMGQEVILRCVPISNHLYFYWYRQILGQKVEFLVSFYNNEISEKSEIFDDQFSVERPDGSNFTLKIRSTKLEDSAMYFCASKLSGTGANVLTFGAGSRLTVL.

The chain joins TRBV10-3 to TRBJ1-4, with TRBD1 as a possible D gene (5 bases). Germline V gene lookup returns CDR1 ENHRY and CDR2 SYGVKD. Trimming pared 0 bases from V and 2 bases from J, leaving 10 bases between. This CDR3 has 16 amino acids. The CDR3 region has the DNA TGTGCCATCAGTGAGTCGGGGCAGAGTACTAATGAAAAACTGTTTTTT. Amino acids: CAISESGQSTNEKLFF.

The chain employs TRBV9 and TRBJ1-5, with D unclear. Trimming took 0 bases from V and 2 from J, leaving 12 bases between them. The CDR3 runs 16 residues. Germline V CDR1 and CDR2: SGDLS, YYNGEE. CDR3 in amino acids: CASSVERATGNQPQHF. The DNA of the CDR3 is TGTGCCAGCAGCGTAGAAAGGGCCACCGGCAATCAGCCCCAGCATTTT.

The V call is TRBV5-1, the J call TRBJ2-1; no definite D call. With 3 bases removed from V and 7 bases from J, the gap between germline ends came to 8 bases. In germline, CDR1 is SGHRS, CDR2 YFSETQ. CDR3 length: 12 residues. In DNA form, the CDR3 reads TGCGCCAGCAGCTCGGAGAAGAATGAGCAGTTCTTC. It translates to CASSSEKNEQFF.

V and J are TRBV3-1 (or the pseudogene TRBV3-2) and TRBJ1-4, with 9 positions matching TRBD1. V lost 2 bases, J lost 8 bases, and 3 bases stayed unmatched. The CDR3 covers 14 residues. Germline CDR1 is LGHDT and CDR2 is YNNKEL (reference sequence). The CDR3 region is CASSQLGQGEKLFF. The CDR3 DNA follows: TGTGCCAGCAGCCAACTGGGACAGGGAGAAAAACTGTTTTTT.

The chain joins TRBV5-1 to TRBJ1-3; 7 nucleotides agree with TRBD1. The junction had 8 bases not matched to a gene; V was cut back by 5 bases and J by 0 bases. The germline V gene has CDR1 SGHRS and CDR2 YFSETQ. The CDR3 is made up of 16 amino acids. The CDR3 sequence is CASSPTGVRSGNTIYF. The CDR3 DNA sequence: TGCGCCAGCAGTCCAACAGGGGTCCGCTCTGGAAACACCATATATTTT. Supplemented by reference TRBV5-1 and TRBJ1-3, the full variable domain reads KAGVTQTPRYLIKTRGQQVTLSCSPISGHRSVSWYQQTPGQGLQFLFEYFSETQRNKGNFPGRFSGRQFSNSRSEMNVSTLELGDSALYLCASSPTGVRSGNTIYFGEGSWLTVV.

A remark on this clone: This sample includes further DNA sequences coding for the same CDR3. The chain is built from TRBV9 and TRBJ2-2; perhaps TRBD2 as D (5 bases). The V and J ends lost 0 bases and 6 bases respectively, with 6 bases between them. The germline V gene has CDR1 SGDLS and CDR2 YYNGEE. This CDR3 has 13 residues. CDR3 loop: CASSVEGAGELFF. The CDR3 DNA reads TGTGCCAGCAGCGTAGAGGGAGCCGGGGAGCTGTTTTTT.